Below are 17 T cell receptor beta chains sequenced from a single sample in a study of cytomegalovirus exposure and HLA in healthy donors (dated by TCRdb to 2016 to 2017). The receptor library was made with the immunoSEQ multiplex PCR assay. For the multiplex PCR, a mixture combining 60 forward primers for TCR Vbeta segments and 13 reverse primers for TCR Jbeta segments was used. In its TCRdb copy, this immuneACCESS table keeps in-frame sequences only and misses some clones. Where compared with another copy, unresolved V genes explain less than half of these, and the others have no known cause. In this sample the table shows over 250,000 clones, around 66% of which occur a single time. 2% to 2.5% of the sample is held by the ten biggest clonotypes. Material: PBMCs. These receptors all stem from a female donor in good health and CMV-seronegative.

This clone turned up a few times. The chain carries TRBV5-1 and TRBJ2-1; D possibly corresponds to TRBD2 (6 bases). This CDR3 is built from 15 residues. Between the trimmed V and J ends, which lost 4 bases and 8 bases, there was a span of 19 bases. Germline loops: CDR1 SGHRS, CDR2 YFSETQ. The CDR3 reads CASSRTSSPADEQFF. In DNA, the CDR3 is TGCGCCAGCAGCAGAACTAGCTCCCCGGCCGATGAGCAGTTCTTC.

The chain carries TRBV7-9 and TRBJ2-2, with 12 bases matching TRBD2. CDR3 length equals 17 residues. Unmatched junction bases numbered 5, after V lost 4 bases and J lost 2 bases. Germline loops: CDR1 SEHNR, CDR2 FQNEAQ (reference sequence). CDR3 residues: CASSSRTSGVNTGELFF. The CDR3 DNA is TGTGCCAGCAGCTCCCGGACTAGCGGGGTCAACACCGGGGAGCTGTTTTTT. Looking up the rest from reference TRBV7-9 and TRBJ2-2 gives the full variable domain: DTGVSQNPRHKITKRGQNVTFRCDPISEHNRLYWYRQTLGQGPEFLTYFQNEAQLEKSRLLSDRFSAERPKGSFSTLEIQRTEQGDSAMYLCASSSRTSGVNTGELFFGEGSRLTVL.

CDR3 region: CASSLKATGLDIQYF. The CDR3 coding sequence is TGTGCCAGCAGTTTAAAGGCGACAGGGTTGGACATTCAGTACTTC. The rearrangement links TRBV27 to TRBJ2-4; 7 nucleotides line up with TRBD1. Germline lookup yields CDR1 MNHEY and CDR2 SMNVEV (reference sequence). Trimming at V came to 2 bases and at J to 8 bases, leaving 9 bases not matched to a gene. This CDR3 has 15 residues.

This clone has more than one count but fewer than ten. The germline gene is not matched at one end of the junction; a read error may be the cause. The chain combines TRBV7-9 with TRBJ2-7; D remains unclear. The germline CDR1 and CDR2 sequences are SEHNR and FQNEAQ (reference sequence). The CDR3 extends over 13 amino acids. The CDR3 loop reads CSSSLEAFPEQYF. The CDR3 DNA follows: TGTTCCAGCAGCTTAGAAGCTTTCCCCGAGCAGTACTTC.

The chain combines TRBV7-2 with TRBJ2-2; 8 bases are a match to TRBD2. V trimming: 5 bases; J trimming: 7 bases; junction bases outside the gene matches: 9. CDR1 and CDR2 from the germline V gene are SGHTA and FQGNSA. The CDR3 length is 15 residues. CDR3 in amino acids: CASSLRGGGIGELFF. The CDR3 nucleotides read TGTGCCAGCAGCCTCCGGGGCGGGGGGATCGGGGAGCTGTTTTTT.

The genes are TRBV14 and TRBJ2-1; TRBD2 matches at 12 bases. The ends lost 4 bases at V and 5 bases at J; junction bases unmatched: 9. Germline lookup yields CDR1 SGHDN and CDR2 FVKESK. The CDR3 contains 17 residues. DNA for the CDR3: TGTGCCAGCAGCCTACGGACTAGCGGGAACCCCCACAATGAGCAGTTCTTC. Translating it yields CASSLRTSGNPHNEQFF.

The CDR3 DNA reads as TGTGCCAGCAGCGACCGACAGGATTGGCAGGAGACCCAGTACTTC. As protein: CASSDRQDWQETQYF. The chain couples TRBV5-4 to TRBJ2-5, with D tentatively TRBD1 (6 bases). Germline V gene data show CDR1 as SGHNT and CDR2 as YYREEE (reference sequence). This CDR3 has 15 amino acids. V lost 4 bases, J lost 5 bases, and 18 bases lay in between.

This chain links TRBV6-1 with TRBJ2-7; D possibly corresponds to TRBD2 (6 bases). The CDR3 has 14 amino acids. The V gene lost 9 bases and the J gene lost 5 bases, with 20 bases spanning the gap. Germline loops: CDR1 MNHNS, CDR2 SASEGT. CDR3 loop: CASSIADSPNEQYF. As DNA, the CDR3 is TGTGCCAGTTCGATAGCGGATTCTCCTAACGAGCAGTACTTC.

The rearrangement joins TRBV5-1 to TRBJ1-2, with 7 bases that match TRBD1. V shed 1 base and J 7 bases; nucleotides not matched to a gene: 7. Germline V gene data show CDR1 as SGHRS and CDR2 as YFSETQ. CDR3 length: 14 residues. The CDR3 DNA is TGCGCCAGCAGCTTGAATGGTGACAGGGTTGGCTACACCTTC. Residues: CASSLNGDRVGYTF.

The chain carries TRBV5-6 and TRBJ2-5; D gene ambiguous. The J call may be wrong; the DNA end is better matched by TRBJ2-7. The germline V gene encodes CDR1 SGHDT and CDR2 YYEEEE. The CDR3 has 12 residues. CDR3 region: CASSTDSYEQYF. CDR3 sequence (DNA): TGTGCCAGCAGCACCGACTCCTACGAGCAGTACTTC.

CDR3 DNA: TGTGCCAGCAGCCCGGGGGGGGCTAGCGGGAGGATTAATGAGCAGTTCTTC. Translating it yields CASSPGGASGRINEQFF. The V gene is TRBV28, the J gene TRBJ2-1; 11 bases are a match to TRBD2. Trimming removed 6 bases from V and 7 bases from J; junction bases left unmatched: 14. The CDR3 covers 17 residues. The germline V gene encodes CDR1 MDHEN and CDR2 SYDVKM.

This chain links TRBV5-1 with TRBJ2-1, with 7 bases identical to TRBD2. CDR1 and CDR2 from the germline V gene are SGHRS and YFSETQ. There are 14 residues in the CDR3. The V and J ends lost 2 bases and 6 bases, in that order; junction bases with no gene match: 5. CDR3 protein: CASSFTGGSNEQFF. In DNA form, the CDR3 reads TGCGCCAGCAGCTTCACGGGCGGGAGCAATGAGCAGTTCTTC.

This clone has more than one count but fewer than ten. The chain recombines TRBV28 with TRBJ1-1; D not certain. The CDR3 length is 13 residues. Germline CDR1 reads MDHEN; CDR2 reads SYDVKM. V was cut by 8 bases and J by 2 bases, with 12 bases left in between. The CDR3 is CASFFRDNTEAFF. The CDR3 nucleotides read TGTGCCAGCTTCTTTCGGGATAACACTGAAGCTTTCTTT.

The chain couples TRBV27 to TRBJ1-1, with 7 nucleotides matching TRBD1. Germline values: CDR1 MNHEY, CDR2 SMNVEV (reference sequence). The V gene end was trimmed by 2 bases and the J gene end by 4 bases; junction bases not matched to a gene: 4. This CDR3 spans 14 amino acids. Written as DNA, the CDR3 is TGTGCCAGCAGTTTAACACAGGGGAGCACTGAAGCTTTCTTT. Translating gives CASSLTQGSTEAFF.

DNA of the CDR3: TGTGCCATCAGAGCGGGACTTCAAGAGACCCAGTACTTC. Its protein product is CAIRAGLQETQYF. J is TRBJ2-5 and V is TRBV10-3; 7 bases agree with TRBD2. CDR1 is ENHRY and CDR2 is SYGVKD in the germline V gene. V shed 6 bases, J shed 2 bases, and the junction held 3 bases outside the gene matches. This CDR3 has 13 residues.

V gene TRBV5-1 combines with J gene TRBJ2-2; D call uncertain. The CDR3 spans 14 residues. V lost 9 bases and J lost 1, with 13 bases in between. In germline, CDR1 is SGHRS, CDR2 YFSETQ. The CDR3 sequence is CATSSGMNTGELFF. CDR3 DNA sequence: TGCGCCACCTCCTCAGGAATGAACACCGGGGAGCTGTTTTTT.

This clone turned up a few times. The rearrangement joins TRBV5-1 to TRBJ1-2, with a weak D call TRBD1 (6 bases). Trimming pared 3 bases from V and 8 bases from J, leaving 14 bases between. Germline V lookup: CDR1 SGHRS, CDR2 YFSETQ. The CDR3 is made up of 13 amino acids. As DNA, the CDR3 is TGCGCCAGCAGCTACGCAGGGGATTCGGGCTACACCTTC. Translation: CASSYAGDSGYTF.